The rows below give T cell receptor beta chains drawn from one sample of a study of shared clonotypes between healthy human individuals. Here immunoSEQ multiplex PCR was the method, and the copy in TCRdb shows in-frame clones only, minus some. The sample has 1,500,000 or so clones, 96% seen once. The source material was naive CD4+ T cells sorted from blood. These receptors were collected from a young man in good health. CDR3s include the opening cysteine and the closing phenylalanine or tryptophan. Each record gives: CDR3 DNA, CDR3 protein, D gene, V gene, clone size, J gene. D genes are given only for firm matches. Clone size is not always given. Where it is, it says once, few, many or a class for expanded clones.

cdr3_nt: TGCGCCAGCAGCCAAGAGCTTAGGCACCGCAGCTACGAGCAGTACTTC; cdr3_aa: CASSQELRHRSYEQYF; d_call: NA; v_call: TRBV4-1; clone_size: NA; j_call: TRBJ2-7
cdr3_nt: TGCGCCAGCAGTGAGTCGCGGGACTTCCAAGAGACCCAGTACTTC; cdr3_aa: CASSESRDFQETQYF; d_call: NA; v_call: TRBV10-1; clone_size: NA; j_call: TRBJ2-5
cdr3_nt: TGTGCCAGCAGCTTGGACAGGGGGGATACGCAGTATTTT; cdr3_aa: CASSLDRGDTQYF; d_call: TRBD1; v_call: TRBV5-4; clone_size: NA; j_call: TRBJ2-3
cdr3_nt: TGCAGCGTTTCCGGACTAGCGGGAGGGGGCTCAACAGATACGCAGTATTTT; cdr3_aa: CSVSGLAGGGSTDTQYF; d_call: TRBD2; v_call: TRBV29-1; clone_size: NA; j_call: TRBJ2-3
cdr3_nt: TGTGCCAGCAGTTTCCCAGGGAACTACGAGCAGTACTTC; cdr3_aa: CASSFPGNYEQYF; d_call: NA; v_call: TRBV28; clone_size: NA; j_call: TRBJ2-7
cdr3_nt: TGCGCCAGCAGCTTAGCGGGGGGCTGGGAGACCCAGTACTTC; cdr3_aa: CASSLAGGWETQYF; d_call: TRBD2; v_call: TRBV5-1; clone_size: NA; j_call: TRBJ2-5
cdr3_nt: TGTGCCAGCAGCTTGAAGGCGGGAGAAAGGTACGAGCAGTACTTC; cdr3_aa: CASSLKAGERYEQYF; d_call: TRBD2; v_call: TRBV5-5; clone_size: once; j_call: TRBJ2-7
cdr3_nt: TGTGCCAGCTCTTTTATCCAGGCTAGCTCCTACAATGAGCAGTTCTTC; cdr3_aa: CASSFIQASSYNEQFF; d_call: NA; v_call: TRBV18; clone_size: NA; j_call: TRBJ2-1
cdr3_nt: TGCGCCAGCAGCTTGATCCAAGAGACCCAGTACTTC; cdr3_aa: CASSLIQETQYF; d_call: NA; v_call: TRBV5-1; clone_size: few; j_call: TRBJ2-5
cdr3_nt: TGTGCCAGCTCACTTGATGGGGGACCCTACGAGCAGTACTTC; cdr3_aa: CASSLDGGPYEQYF; d_call: NA; v_call: TRBV18; clone_size: NA; j_call: TRBJ2-7
cdr3_nt: TGTGCCAGCACAATACAGGGGATTACTGAAGCTTTCTTT; cdr3_aa: CASTIQGITEAFF; d_call: TRBD1; v_call: TRBV18; clone_size: NA; j_call: TRBJ1-1
cdr3_nt: TGTGCCAGCAGCTTATCGGGACAGGGGGCATTTGGAAACACCATATATTTT; cdr3_aa: CASSLSGQGAFGNTIYF; d_call: TRBD1; v_call: TRBV7-8; clone_size: NA; j_call: TRBJ1-3
cdr3_nt: TGTGCCAGCAGTCTAGGAGGGACAGCTAAGTCCTACGAGCAGTACTTC; cdr3_aa: CASSLGGTAKSYEQYF; d_call: NA; v_call: TRBV28; clone_size: NA; j_call: TRBJ2-7
cdr3_nt: TGTGCCTGGAGTGTAGGAGGCCGGGATCAGCCCCAGCATTTT; cdr3_aa: CAWSVGGRDQPQHF; d_call: NA; v_call: TRBV30; clone_size: NA; j_call: TRBJ1-5
cdr3_nt: TGTGCCATCAGCACCTTGAGCGGGAGCCTCACAGATACGCAGTATTTT; cdr3_aa: CAISTLSGSLTDTQYF; d_call: TRBD2; v_call: TRBV10-3; clone_size: NA; j_call: TRBJ2-3
cdr3_nt: TGTGCCAGCAGCTTAGAAGTAGGTCGCAATGAGCAGTTCTTC; cdr3_aa: CASSLEVGRNEQFF; d_call: NA; v_call: TRBV7-2; clone_size: NA; j_call: TRBJ2-1
cdr3_nt: TGTGCCAGCAGCCGGGGACTAGCGGGGACCACTCAAGAGACCCAGTACTTC; cdr3_aa: CASSRGLAGTTQETQYF; d_call: TRBD2; v_call: TRBV5-5; clone_size: NA; j_call: TRBJ2-5
cdr3_nt: TGTGCCAGCAGTGAACGCTGGAACACTGAAGCTTTCTTT; cdr3_aa: CASSERWNTEAFF; d_call: NA; v_call: TRBV6-4; clone_size: NA; j_call: TRBJ1-1
cdr3_nt: TGTGCCAGCTCACCGCGTCCGGACTACGAGCAGTACTTC; cdr3_aa: CASSPRPDYEQYF; d_call: NA; v_call: TRBV18; clone_size: NA; j_call: TRBJ2-7
cdr3_nt: TGTGCCAGCAGTCCATCTGGCGGGCTCCAGCATTTT; cdr3_aa: CASSPSGGLQHF; d_call: NA; v_call: TRBV27; clone_size: NA; j_call: TRBJ1-5
cdr3_nt: TGTGCCAGCAGCTATACCTTCGAAAAGTACGAGCAGTACTTC; cdr3_aa: CASSYTFEKYEQYF; d_call: NA; v_call: TRBV7-9; clone_size: NA; j_call: TRBJ2-7
cdr3_nt: TGTGCCAGCAATCAGAGAAGTGCGTGGAACAATGAGCAGTTCTTC; cdr3_aa: CASNQRSAWNNEQFF; d_call: NA; v_call: TRBV6-1; clone_size: NA; j_call: TRBJ2-1
cdr3_nt: TGTGCCAGCAGCTTAGCAGGGGTCTCCTACAATGAGCAGTTCTTC; cdr3_aa: CASSLAGVSYNEQFF; d_call: NA; v_call: TRBV11-2; clone_size: NA; j_call: TRBJ2-1
cdr3_nt: TGTGCCAGCAGAACCCCGGGACTACGTCCCGGGGAGCTGTTTTTT; cdr3_aa: CASRTPGLRPGELFF; d_call: TRBD2; v_call: TRBV6-6; clone_size: NA; j_call: TRBJ2-2
cdr3_nt: TGTGCCAGCTCACCACGCTGGGACGACTATGGCTACACCTTC; cdr3_aa: CASSPRWDDYGYTF; d_call: NA; v_call: TRBV18; clone_size: NA; j_call: TRBJ1-2
cdr3_nt: TGTGCCAGCAGCTTAATCAGGGGTTCTAACTATGGCTACACCTTC; cdr3_aa: CASSLIRGSNYGYTF; d_call: NA; v_call: TRBV7-8; clone_size: NA; j_call: TRBJ1-2
cdr3_nt: TGTGCCAGCAGCTTGCTCTTTAGGGGGGGAAGCAATCAGCCCCAGCATTTT; cdr3_aa: CASSLLFRGGSNQPQHF; d_call: NA; v_call: TRBV5-5; clone_size: once; j_call: TRBJ1-5
cdr3_nt: TGCGCCAGCAGCTTGGAGAACTTGGGACAGGCGCTCGATCGGGAGCAGTTCTTC; cdr3_aa: CASSLENLGQALDREQFF; d_call: TRBD1; v_call: TRBV5-1; clone_size: NA; j_call: TRBJ2-1
cdr3_nt: TGTGCCAGCAGCCTGAAGACTAGCGGGAAATACGAGCAGTACTTC; cdr3_aa: CASSLKTSGKYEQYF; d_call: TRBD2; v_call: TRBV9; clone_size: NA; j_call: TRBJ2-7
cdr3_nt: TGTGCCAGCTCACAAGAGATGAATCAGCCCCAGCATTTT; cdr3_aa: CASSQEMNQPQHF; d_call: NA; v_call: TRBV18; clone_size: NA; j_call: TRBJ1-5
cdr3_nt: TGTGCCAGCAGTTTAGGATTTGCCAGCCAGACCCAGTACTTC; cdr3_aa: CASSLGFASQTQYF; d_call: NA; v_call: TRBV6-5; clone_size: NA; j_call: TRBJ2-5
cdr3_nt: TGTGCCAGCTCACCCCAGGGACAGGGTGCCACCGGGGAGCTGTTTTTT; cdr3_aa: CASSPQGQGATGELFF; d_call: TRBD1; v_call: TRBV18; clone_size: NA; j_call: TRBJ2-2
cdr3_nt: TGTGCCAGCAGCCATGGTCGCCGGGGAAAGACCCAGTACTTC; cdr3_aa: CASSHGRRGKTQYF; d_call: NA; v_call: TRBV7-9; clone_size: NA; j_call: TRBJ2-5
cdr3_nt: TGCAGCGTTCGTAGCCGTGGGGAGACCCAGTACTTC; cdr3_aa: CSVRSRGETQYF; d_call: NA; v_call: TRBV29-1; clone_size: NA; j_call: TRBJ2-5
cdr3_nt: TGTGCCAGCAGCCCAGGAGGAGCTAACTATGGCTACACCTTC; cdr3_aa: CASSPGGANYGYTF; d_call: NA; v_call: TRBV5-4; clone_size: NA; j_call: TRBJ1-2
cdr3_nt: TGTGCCAGCTCACCAACCGACATCGACTACGAGCAGTACTTC; cdr3_aa: CASSPTDIDYEQYF; d_call: NA; v_call: TRBV18; clone_size: NA; j_call: TRBJ2-7
cdr3_nt: TGCGCCAGCAGCTTGGTTTCCGGAAGCAATGAGCAGTTCTTC; cdr3_aa: CASSLVSGSNEQFF; d_call: NA; v_call: TRBV5-1; clone_size: NA; j_call: TRBJ2-1
cdr3_nt: TGTGCCAGCAGTGTGGTTCCTAGCGGGAGGGGAGGCGCAGATACGCAGTATTTT; cdr3_aa: CASSVVPSGRGGADTQYF; d_call: TRBD2; v_call: TRBV2; clone_size: NA; j_call: TRBJ2-3
cdr3_nt: TGTGCCAGCAGCTACGATTACAATGAGCAGTTCTTC; cdr3_aa: CASSYDYNEQFF; d_call: NA; v_call: TRBV2; clone_size: NA; j_call: TRBJ2-1
cdr3_nt: TGTGCCAGCAGCCCCCGGGACAGGGAGGCAGATACGCAGTATTTT; cdr3_aa: CASSPRDREADTQYF; d_call: TRBD1; v_call: TRBV9; clone_size: NA; j_call: TRBJ2-3
cdr3_nt: TGTGCCAGCAGCGGGTCGTACACCGGGGAGCTGTTTTTT; cdr3_aa: CASSGSYTGELFF; d_call: NA; v_call: TRBV7-2; clone_size: NA; j_call: TRBJ2-2
cdr3_nt: TGCGCCAGCAGCTTCCAGGGGGTAACTGAAGCTTTCTTT; cdr3_aa: CASSFQGVTEAFF; d_call: TRBD1; v_call: TRBV5-1; clone_size: NA; j_call: TRBJ1-1
cdr3_nt: TGTGCTAGCAGCCCGGGAGCGGCCCAAGAGACCCAGTACTTC; cdr3_aa: CASSPGAAQETQYF; d_call: NA; v_call: TRBV7-7; clone_size: NA; j_call: TRBJ2-5
cdr3_nt: TGTGCCAGCAGTCGCGCAGGACAGCGAAATGAAAAACTGTTTTTT; cdr3_aa: CASSRAGQRNEKLFF; d_call: NA; v_call: TRBV6-5; clone_size: NA; j_call: TRBJ1-4
cdr3_nt: TGTGCCAGCAGCGTAGCTCACGAGGTCTCCTACGAGCAGTACTTC; cdr3_aa: CASSVAHEVSYEQYF; d_call: NA; v_call: TRBV9; clone_size: NA; j_call: TRBJ2-7
cdr3_nt: TGCGCCAGCAGCTTGACTAGCGGAGGCACCGGGGAGCTGTTTTTT; cdr3_aa: CASSLTSGGTGELFF; d_call: TRBD2; v_call: TRBV5-1; clone_size: NA; j_call: TRBJ2-2
cdr3_nt: TGTGCCAGTAGTGGAACTGAGCTCGGCTACGAGCAGTACTTC; cdr3_aa: CASSGTELGYEQYF; d_call: NA; v_call: TRBV19; clone_size: NA; j_call: TRBJ2-7
cdr3_nt: TGTGCCAGCAGCAAATCCGGGACTAGCGGGATCAATGAGCAGTTCTTC; cdr3_aa: CASSKSGTSGINEQFF; d_call: TRBD2; v_call: TRBV5-4; clone_size: NA; j_call: TRBJ2-1